This T cell receptor beta chain was identified during a study of tumor-infiltrating lymphocytes in primary liver carcinoma. From roughly 20-30 mg of unsorted bulk tissue, DNA and RNA were co-extracted together. Trimming removed 2 bases from V and 11 bases from J, with 19 bases in between. This CDR3 has 15 residues. The germline V gene has CDR1 LGHNA and CDR2 YSLEER. The researchers produced TCR beta cDNA from around 500 ng total RNA with a constant-region primer. Sequencing libraries for TCR beta derived from three nested multiplex PCR rounds that used slightly modified ARM-PCR. The study ran its first two PCR rounds for roughly 10 cycles each, using TRBV1-TRBV30 forward primers and a C-beta reverse primer. MiXCR was run by TCRdb on the multiplex PCR reads, yielding one entry per CDR3 protein. This repertoire shows more than 85,000 distinct CDR3 sequences, roughly 80% found once; its top ten account for approximately 21%.

The source of this sequence is a man aged 35 to 55 with primary liver carcinoma and hepatitis B virus infection. V is TRBV4-3 and J is TRBJ2-1; D is possibly TRBD1 (5 bases). Sample: liver tumor tissue from sampling region 3. Subset meaning: tumor region T3, left-lateral pole. This CDR3 is CASSQFPPPADKQFF. The CDR3 DNA is TGCGCCAGCAGCCAATTCCCCCCCCCGGCGGACAAGCAGTTCTTC.